This T cell receptor (beta chain) was found in a study of cytotoxic CD8 clonotypes in ibrutinib-treated CLL. The CDR3 consists of 12 residues. Germline-derived CDR1 and CDR2 are SEHNR and FQNEAQ (reference sequence). This clone was detected a few times. A read error may account for a junction end that differs from germline. The sample holds other DNA sequences that translate to the same CDR3. Clones were read by immunoSEQ multiplex PCR, and TCRdb kept only the in-frame ones, dropping some. The table has around 250,000 clones, 70% seen once; the top ten hold 15% to 19%. The chain uses TRBV7-9 and TRBJ2-5; no reliable D call. This receptor was taken from a human donor with chronic lymphocytic leukemia. The sequencing here drew on PBMCs, taken after 24 months of ibrutinib treatment. Written as DNA, the CDR3 is TGTGCCAGCAGTAGAAACCAGGAGACCCAGTACTTC. This gives the protein CASSRNQETQYF.